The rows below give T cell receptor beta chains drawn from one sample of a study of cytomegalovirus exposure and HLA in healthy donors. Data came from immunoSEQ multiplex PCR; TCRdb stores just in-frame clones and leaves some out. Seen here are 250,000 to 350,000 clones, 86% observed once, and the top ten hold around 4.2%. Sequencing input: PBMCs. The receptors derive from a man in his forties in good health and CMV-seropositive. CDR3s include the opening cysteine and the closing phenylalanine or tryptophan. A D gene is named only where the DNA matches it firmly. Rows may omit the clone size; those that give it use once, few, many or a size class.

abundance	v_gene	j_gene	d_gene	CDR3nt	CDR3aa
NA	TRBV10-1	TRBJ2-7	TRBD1	TGCGCCAGCAGTGAGTCAGGGACAGGGAGCGAGCAGTACTTC	CASSESGTGSEQYF
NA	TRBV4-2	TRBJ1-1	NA	TGTGCCAGCAGCCAAGAGGGTTATAGGGGCGCTTTCTTT	CASSQEGYRGAFF
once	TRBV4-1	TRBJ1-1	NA	TGCGTCAGCAGCCAAGGGGTTGGGGCGGACAGCAGAGAAGCTTTCTTT	CVSSQGVGADSREAFF
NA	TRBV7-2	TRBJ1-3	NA	TGTGCCAGCAGCTTAGTAGGCAGGCGAAACTCTGGAAACACCATATATTTT	CASSLVGRRNSGNTIYF
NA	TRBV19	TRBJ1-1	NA	TGTGCCAGTACCCAGGACAATCGGGCGAACACTGAAGCTTTCTTT	CASTQDNRANTEAFF
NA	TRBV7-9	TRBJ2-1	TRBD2	TGTGCCAGCAGCCGGACTAGCGGGAGCCTTTACTACAATGAGCAGTTCTTC	CASSRTSGSLYYNEQFF
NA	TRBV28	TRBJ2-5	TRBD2	TGTGCCAGCAGTTCGGGGGGGCGGGGGGAGACCCAGTACTTC	CASSSGGRGETQYF
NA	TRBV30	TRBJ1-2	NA	TGTGCCTGGAGTATAGCAGGGAACTATGGCTACACCTTC	CAWSIAGNYGYTF
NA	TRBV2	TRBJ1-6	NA	TGTGCCAGCAGTGCACCGGGGGGGCTCAAGGATTCACCCCTCCACTTT	CASSAPGGLKDSPLHF
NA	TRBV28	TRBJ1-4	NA	TGTGCCAGCAGTTTCCCACCGGGGCACGGAGGGGAGGATGAAAAACTGTTTTTT	CASSFPPGHGGEDEKLFF
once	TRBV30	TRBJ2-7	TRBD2	TGTGCCTGGGGATCGACTAGCGGGAGGGAGAGCTCCTACGAGCAGTACTTC	CAWGSTSGRESSYEQYF
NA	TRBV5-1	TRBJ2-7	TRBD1	TGCGCCAGCAGATCAGGGGACAGAGTCCCCTACGAGCAGTACTTC	CASRSGDRVPYEQYF
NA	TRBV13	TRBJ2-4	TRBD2	TGTGCCAGCAGCTTAGACCGGAGCGGGGAATTCTTAGCCAAAAACATTCAGTACTTC	CASSLDRSGEFLAKNIQYF
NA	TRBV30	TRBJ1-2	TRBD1	TGTGCCTGGAGTGTACTGGACAGGGATTATGGCTACACCTTC	CAWSVLDRDYGYTF
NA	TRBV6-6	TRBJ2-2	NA	TGTGCCAGCAGTCTCCTCGGGGGGCACACCGGGGAGCTGTTTTTT	CASSLLGGHTGELFF
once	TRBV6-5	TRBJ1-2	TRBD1	TGTGCCAGCAGTTCTACAGGGGCCTATGGCTACACCTTC	CASSSTGAYGYTF
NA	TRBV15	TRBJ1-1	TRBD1	TGTGCCACCGGGACAGAGAACACTGAAGCTTTCTTT	CATGTENTEAFF
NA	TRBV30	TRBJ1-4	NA	TGTGCCTGGAAGATGGGGAGACAATCAACTAATGAAAAACTGTTTTTT	CAWKMGRQSTNEKLFF
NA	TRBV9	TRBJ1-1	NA	TGTGCCAGCAGCGTAGCGGCAGGGAGGACTGAAGCTTTCTTT	CASSVAAGRTEAFF
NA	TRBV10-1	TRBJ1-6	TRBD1	TGCGCCAGCCTCACGGACAGGGGGAGGACACCCCTCCACTTT	CASLTDRGRTPLHF
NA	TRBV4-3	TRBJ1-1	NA	TGCGCCAGCAGCCCACCGGGATCACCTAACACTGAAGCTTTCTTT	CASSPPGSPNTEAFF
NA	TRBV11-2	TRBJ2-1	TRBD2	TGTGCCAGCAGCCCGGGACTACCGAAACACAATGAGCAGTTCTTC	CASSPGLPKHNEQFF
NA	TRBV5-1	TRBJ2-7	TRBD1	TGCGCCAGCAGCATCGGACAGGTAGAGGACGAGCAGTACTTC	CASSIGQVEDEQYF
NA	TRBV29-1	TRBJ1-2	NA	TGCAGCCTAGGCTTAGATTATGGCTACACCTTC	CSLGLDYGYTF
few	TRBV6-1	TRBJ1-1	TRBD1	TGTGCCAGCAGCGAACCGGGACAGGGGGCCACTGAAGCTTTCTTT	CASSEPGQGATEAFF
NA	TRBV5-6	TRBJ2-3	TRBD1	TGTGCCAGCAGCTTCCCCACACAGGGGGCCGCAGATACGCAGTATTTT	CASSFPTQGAADTQYF
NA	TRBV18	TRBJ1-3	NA	TGTGCCAGCTCACGTCTCCCCTTAAGAGGCGTTTCTGGAAACACCATATATTTT	CASSRLPLRGVSGNTIYF
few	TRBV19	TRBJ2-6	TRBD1	TGTGCCAGTATCCCCCACCCGGGACAGGGGGGCCCTGGGGCCAACGTCCTGACTTTC	CASIPHPGQGGPGANVLTF
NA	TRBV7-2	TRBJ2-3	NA	TGTGCCAGCAGCTTAGCCAGGGATACGCAGTATTTT	CASSLARDTQYF
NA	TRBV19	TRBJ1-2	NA	TGTGCCAGTAGTATAGGGGGGGGGTATGGCTACACCTTC	CASSIGGGYGYTF
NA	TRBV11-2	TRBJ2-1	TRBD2	TGTGCCAGCAGCTTATGGGGCGGGAGGGCTATCGAGGAGCAGTTCTTC	CASSLWGGRAIEEQFF
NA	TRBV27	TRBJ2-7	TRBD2	TGTGCCAGCAGCTCCTATCTAGCGGCCTCGGGGGAGCAGTACTTC	CASSSYLAASGEQYF
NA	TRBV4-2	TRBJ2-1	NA	TGTGCCAGCAGCCCGTCACTGGGGGCTAGGGATGAGCAGTTCTTC	CASSPSLGARDEQFF
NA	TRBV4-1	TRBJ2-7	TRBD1	TGCGCCAGCAGCCAAGACAGGGGGCGCGGGCAGTACTTC	CASSQDRGRGQYF
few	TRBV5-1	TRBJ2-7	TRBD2	TGCGCCAGCAGACCGGATCTAGCGGCCAACTACGAGCAGTACTTC	CASRPDLAANYEQYF
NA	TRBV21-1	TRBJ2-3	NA	TGTGCCAGCAGCAAAAACGGTGCAGGGTTTGTAGATACGCAGTATTTT	CASSKNGAGFVDTQYF
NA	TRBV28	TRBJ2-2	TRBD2	TGTGCCAGCAGTTTTGCGGGAGAAGGCGCCGGGGAGCTGTTTTTT	CASSFAGEGAGELFF
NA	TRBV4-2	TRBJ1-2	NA	TGTGCCAGCAGCCAAGTGACAGAGAGCTATGGCTACACCTTC	CASSQVTESYGYTF
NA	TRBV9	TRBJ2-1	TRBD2	TGTGCCAGCAGCGCCGCACTAGCGGGGGGGGCAAATGAGCAGTTCTTC	CASSAALAGGANEQFF
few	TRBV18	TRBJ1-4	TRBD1	TGTGCCAGCTCACCAGGACAGGGTGGGACTAATGAAAAACTGTTTTTT	CASSPGQGGTNEKLFF
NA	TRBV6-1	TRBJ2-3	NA	TGTGCCAGCAGTGACCTCCTGGGCGCCAGAGATACGCAGTATTTT	CASSDLLGARDTQYF
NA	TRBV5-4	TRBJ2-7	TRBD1	TGTGCCAGCAGCTTAGAAGGGACAGCGGCCTACGAGCAGTACTTC	CASSLEGTAAYEQYF
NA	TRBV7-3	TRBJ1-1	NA	TGTGCCAGCAGCTCACCCGGGACACGCCTGTTCTTT	CASSSPGTRLFF
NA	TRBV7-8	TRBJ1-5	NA	TGTGCCAGCAGCTTAGGACCGGGTGGCAATCAGCCCCAGCATTTT	CASSLGPGGNQPQHF
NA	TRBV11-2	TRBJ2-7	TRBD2	TGTGCCAGCAGCCGTACCGGGACTAAAAATTACGAGCAGTACTTC	CASSRTGTKNYEQYF